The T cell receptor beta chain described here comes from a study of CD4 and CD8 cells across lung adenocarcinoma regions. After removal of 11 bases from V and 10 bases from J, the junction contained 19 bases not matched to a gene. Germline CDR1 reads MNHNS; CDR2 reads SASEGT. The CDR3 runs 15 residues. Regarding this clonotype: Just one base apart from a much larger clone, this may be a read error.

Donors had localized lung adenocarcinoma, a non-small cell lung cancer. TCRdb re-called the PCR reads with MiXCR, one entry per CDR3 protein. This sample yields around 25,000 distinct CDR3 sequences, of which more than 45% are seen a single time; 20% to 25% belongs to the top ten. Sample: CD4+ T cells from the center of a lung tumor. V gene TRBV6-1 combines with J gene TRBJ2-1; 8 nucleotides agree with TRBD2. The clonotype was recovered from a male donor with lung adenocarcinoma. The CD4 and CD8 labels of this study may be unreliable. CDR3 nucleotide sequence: TGTGCCGCGCGGCGGGAGGCCATGGTTGGCTACGAGCAGTTCTTC. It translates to CAARREAMVGYEQFF.